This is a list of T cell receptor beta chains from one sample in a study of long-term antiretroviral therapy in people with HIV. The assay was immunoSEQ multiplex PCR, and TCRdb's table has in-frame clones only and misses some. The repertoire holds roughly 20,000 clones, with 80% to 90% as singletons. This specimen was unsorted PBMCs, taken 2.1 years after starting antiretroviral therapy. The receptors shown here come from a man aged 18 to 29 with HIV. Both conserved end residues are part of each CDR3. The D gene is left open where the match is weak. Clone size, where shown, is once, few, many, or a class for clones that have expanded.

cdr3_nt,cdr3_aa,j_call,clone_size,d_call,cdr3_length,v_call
TGTGCCAGCAGCCCTTCAGACACGTCCCATTGGGGAGATACGCAGTATTTT,CASSPSDTSHWGDTQYF,TRBJ2-3,NA,NA,17,TRBV11-2
TGTGCCAGCAGCTTAGGAGGGGGCCTAGCGGGGGAAAGAAAGTATTTT,CASSLGGGLAGERKYF,TRBJ2-3,NA,TRBD2,16,TRBV7-2
TGTGCCAGCAGTTTCAGGGTAGATCAGCCCCAGCATTTT,CASSFRVDQPQHF,TRBJ1-5,once,NA,13,TRBV27
TGCGCCAGCAGCCAAGAACCGGGAAACACTGAAGCTTTCTTT,CASSQEPGNTEAFF,TRBJ1-1,NA,NA,14,TRBV4-3
TGCGCCAGCAGCTTTGGACTAGTGCCCACAGATACGCAGTATTTT,CASSFGLVPTDTQYF,TRBJ2-3,NA,TRBD2,15,TRBV5-1
TGTGCCAGCAGCAGGGACAGGGTGGAACAGCCCCAGCATTTT,CASSRDRVEQPQHF,TRBJ1-5,once,TRBD1,14,TRBV7-2
TGTGCCACCTGGCGGGTGCAAAGCTCCTACGAGCAGTACTTC,CATWRVQSSYEQYF,TRBJ2-7,NA,NA,14,TRBV6-1
TGTGCCAGCAGCTCGGGAACAGTTGGAAACACCATATATTTT,CASSSGTVGNTIYF,TRBJ1-3,NA,NA,14,TRBV7-3
TGTGCCAGCTCAGGGGAGGCAGGCACAGATACGCAGTATTTT,CASSGEAGTDTQYF,TRBJ2-3,NA,NA,14,TRBV9
TGCGCCAGCAGCATGGGGCCGGCTGGGGAAGATACGCAGTATTTT,CASSMGPAGEDTQYF,TRBJ2-3,NA,NA,15,TRBV5-1
TGTGCCAGCAGTATCTGGACTAGCGGGACGTTTACAGAGCAGTACTTC,CASSIWTSGTFTEQYF,TRBJ2-7,NA,TRBD2,16,TRBV2
TGTGCCAGCAGCTTCACGGGGACAGGGGAAGGCACAGATACGCAGTATTTT,CASSFTGTGEGTDTQYF,TRBJ2-3,NA,TRBD1,17,TRBV7-8
TGTGCCAGCAGCTTAAGCGGGCAGGGGGCGCGCGATGGCTACACCTTC,CASSLSGQGARDGYTF,TRBJ1-2,NA,TRBD1,16,TRBV7-6
TGTGCCAGCAGCTCATCCGTGAAACTAGCGGGGCTTCTACAGGAGCAGTACTTC,CASSSSVKLAGLLQEQYF,TRBJ2-7,NA,TRBD2,18,TRBV7-9
TGTGCCAGCAGCGGGGTCGGACAGTCCCGTAACTATGGCTACACCTTC,CASSGVGQSRNYGYTF,TRBJ1-2,NA,NA,16,TRBV9
TGTGCCAGCAGCGTAGGGCTTGGGTCGGCCGGGGAGCTGTTTTTT,CASSVGLGSAGELFF,TRBJ2-2,NA,NA,15,TRBV9
TGCGCCAGCAGCTTGGAGGCCAGCTCCTACGAGCAGTACTTC,CASSLEASSYEQYF,TRBJ2-7,NA,NA,14,TRBV5-1
TGTGCCAGCAGTGATGGTGCGAAAGCCAGGGCTTTCTTT,CASSDGAKARAFF,TRBJ1-1,NA,NA,13,TRBV2
TGTGCCAGTAAGGTTGCAGGGGCCTCCTACGAGCAGTACTTC,CASKVAGASYEQYF,TRBJ2-7,NA,NA,14,TRBV19
TGTGCCTGGGGGCGACTCTTGACCTACGAGCAGTACTTC,CAWGRLLTYEQYF,TRBJ2-7,NA,NA,13,TRBV30
TGTGCCAGCAGCTTAGGGGGGAGTATCGCTACCGAGCAGTACTTC,CASSLGGSIATEQYF,TRBJ2-7,large,NA,15,TRBV11-1
TGTGCCAGCAGTGAAAAGATGGATCAGCCCCAGCATTTT,CASSEKMDQPQHF,TRBJ1-5,NA,NA,13,TRBV6-1
TGTGCCAGCAGCTTAGCAGGGGCAGGGGATTCCTACGAGCAGTACTTC,CASSLAGAGDSYEQYF,TRBJ2-7,NA,NA,16,TRBV13
TGTGCCAGCAGTGAATATGCCGGGACAGAGACATCCGAAGCTTTCTTT,CASSEYAGTETSEAFF,TRBJ1-1,NA,TRBD1,16,TRBV25-1
TGCAGCGTAGCAGGGGGTCAGGGGAATGAGCAGTTCTTC,CSVAGGQGNEQFF,TRBJ2-1,NA,TRBD1,13,TRBV29-1
TGTGCCAGCAGTGCCCTCAGGGTTACGACCTACGAGCAGTACTTC,CASSALRVTTYEQYF,TRBJ2-7,NA,NA,15,TRBV6-1
TGTGCCAGCAGCCGACTAGCGGAGACAAAAGAGACCCAGTACTTC,CASSRLAETKETQYF,TRBJ2-5,NA,TRBD2,15,TRBV5-6
TGCGCCAGCAGCTTAGAGGGCGGTAGCGGGGCCCTCAGCTACGAGCAGTACTTC,CASSLEGGSGALSYEQYF,TRBJ2-7,once,TRBD2,18,TRBV5-1
TGTGCCAGCAGTCCCGGGACAGGGGGTGGCTACACCTTC,CASSPGTGGGYTF,TRBJ1-2,NA,TRBD1,13,TRBV27
TGTGCCAGCAGTCACGGGACAGGGGAAGTCGAGCAGTACTTC,CASSHGTGEVEQYF,TRBJ2-7,NA,TRBD1,14,TRBV27
TGTGCCATCAGTTATGACTCGTACAATGAGCAGTTCTTC,CAISYDSYNEQFF,TRBJ2-1,NA,NA,13,TRBV10-3
TGTGCCAGCAGTCCCGGACGGTTTCAGCCCCAGCATTTT,CASSPGRFQPQHF,TRBJ1-5,NA,NA,13,TRBV6-5
TGCGCCAGCAGCCAAGACAGCCTAGCGCGTTATGGCTACACCTTC,CASSQDSLARYGYTF,TRBJ1-2,NA,NA,15,TRBV4-1
TGTGCCAGCAGCGTAGCTCCGGGATTCGGGCGTGAGCAGTTCTTC,CASSVAPGFGREQFF,TRBJ2-1,NA,NA,15,TRBV9
TGCGCCGAAAGGTACAGCAGAGCCTACGAGCAGTACTTC,CAERYSRAYEQYF,TRBJ2-7,NA,NA,13,TRBV23-1
TGTGCCAGCAGCCGGCAGGGGAACAATCAGCCCCAGCATTTT,CASSRQGNNQPQHF,TRBJ1-5,NA,NA,14,TRBV7-2
TGTGCCAGCTCACCAGAGTCTGGACTAGCGGGCTACGAGCAGTACTTC,CASSPESGLAGYEQYF,TRBJ2-7,NA,TRBD2,16,TRBV18
TGTGCCGGGGAAACATATGAGGGACAGGCCAACTATGGCTACACCTTC,CAGETYEGQANYGYTF,TRBJ1-2,NA,TRBD1,16,TRBV6-4
TGCGCCAGCAGCTTGGGTGTCGGGGAGCTGTTTTTT,CASSLGVGELFF,TRBJ2-2,once,NA,12,TRBV5-1
TGTGCCACCAGCGAGGCACCAGGGACCTCCTACGAGCAGTACTTC,CATSEAPGTSYEQYF,TRBJ2-7,NA,NA,15,TRBV15
TGCGCCAGCAGTTCGCAGGCAGCAACTAACTATGGCTACACCTTC,CASSSQAATNYGYTF,TRBJ1-2,NA,NA,15,TRBV5-1
TGTGCCAGCAGTTTATCAGGCGGCAGCTCCTACGAGCAGTACTTC,CASSLSGGSSYEQYF,TRBJ2-7,NA,NA,15,TRBV27
TGTGCCAGCAGTTTACCCCTGGGGTCGTACGAGCAGTACTTC,CASSLPLGSYEQYF,TRBJ2-7,once,NA,14,TRBV28
TGTGCCAGTAGGAGGGAACAGGGGGCGAGGGCTTGGCCCCAGCATTTT,CASRREQGARAWPQHF,TRBJ1-5,NA,TRBD1,16,TRBV19
TGTGCCAGCAGTTCTGGTGATCAGCCCCAGCATTTT,CASSSGDQPQHF,TRBJ1-5,NA,NA,12,TRBV6-6
TGTGCCAGCAGCTCTAATGGAGGAGAGACCCAGTACTTC,CASSSNGGETQYF,TRBJ2-5,NA,NA,13,TRBV5-8
TGTGCCAGCAGCGGATCAGGGCTAGCTGGAAACACCATATATTTT,CASSGSGLAGNTIYF,TRBJ1-3,NA,NA,15,TRBV7-6
TGTGCCAGCACTTCTTCCCCAGGGGGCTCGGGGGAGCTGTTTTTT,CASTSSPGGSGELFF,TRBJ2-2,NA,TRBD1,15,TRBV6-1
TGTGCCAGCAGCCAAAATACAGCGGGAGGCCGAGAGACCCAGTACTTC,CASSQNTAGGRETQYF,TRBJ2-5,NA,TRBD2,16,TRBV13
TGTGCCAGCAGTCGACTAGCGGGGCCTAGCACAGATACGCAGTATTTT,CASSRLAGPSTDTQYF,TRBJ2-3,NA,TRBD2,16,TRBV11-2
TGTGCCAGCAGTGCGACAGAAAACACTGAAGCTTTCTTT,CASSATENTEAFF,TRBJ1-1,once,NA,13,TRBV25-1
TGTGCCAGCAGTTACTGGTTAGACAGGCCGAAATATAGCAATCAGCCCCAGCATTTT,CASSYWLDRPKYSNQPQHF,TRBJ1-5,NA,NA,19,TRBV6-8